These 27 T cell receptor beta chains were sequenced from one sample in a study of blood T cell repertoires in COVID-19. TCRdb's copy holds only in-frame clones and misses some; the assay was immunoSEQ multiplex PCR. The repertoire consists of approximately 230,000 clones, with almost 90% occurring once and the leading ten covering more than 1.2%. The sample consisted of peripheral blood. Receptor source: a man of 80 years or more with acute or convalescent COVID-19.

The chain employs TRBV9 and TRBJ2-2; possibly TRBD1 for D (6 bases). Germline values: CDR1 SGDLS, CDR2 YYNGEE. With 4 bases removed from V and 2 bases from J, the gap between germline ends came to 18 bases. CDR3 length: 17 amino acids. In nucleotides, the CDR3 is TGTGCCAGCAGCCTTTCTAGGGGGTCTATTAACACCGGGGAGCTGTTTTTT. Translation gives CASSLSRGSINTGELFF.

The chain employs TRBV4-2 and TRBJ1-5; 7 bases are a match to TRBD1. CDR3 size: 15 residues. V shed 5 bases, J shed 6 bases, and the junction held 10 bases outside the gene matches. The germline CDR1 and CDR2 sequences are LGHNA and YNFKEQ. The DNA for the CDR3 is TGTGCCAGCAGCGCGGCGGGGCAGGGGGGTCAGCCCCAGCATTTT. It encodes CASSAAGQGGQPQHF.

The chain employs TRBV2 and TRBJ2-3, with D possibly matching TRBD1 (6 bases). The CDR3 spans 14 residues. V was pared by 6 bases and J by 0 bases, with 10 bases between. CDR1 and CDR2 from the germline V gene are SNHLY and FYNNEI. The CDR3 DNA reads TGTGCCAGCAGGAGCAGGGGAAGCACAGATACGCAGTATTTT. Amino acids: CASRSRGSTDTQYF.

The chain employs TRBV7-9 and TRBJ2-7; D perhaps matches TRBD1 (5 bases). Trimming pared 5 bases from V and 7 bases from J, leaving 18 bases between. This CDR3 is built from 14 residues. The germline V gene has CDR1 SEHNR and CDR2 FQNEAQ (reference sequence). The chain's CDR3 is CASSVPAGAMEQYF. The CDR3 region has the DNA TGTGCCAGCAGCGTGCCGGCTGGGGCTATGGAGCAGTACTTC.

This chain connects TRBV25-1 to TRBJ1-5, with D possibly being TRBD1 (5 bases). The CDR3 contains 12 residues. V was pared by 4 bases and J by 7 bases, with 8 bases between. The germline V gene encodes CDR1 MGHDK and CDR2 SYGVNS. Here the CDR3 DNA reads TGTGCCAGCAGTGTAGGGGTCCAGCCCCAGCATTTT. Translation gives CASSVGVQPQHF.

This chain joins TRBV19 and TRBJ2-2, with no clear D. Germline CDR1 is LNHDA and CDR2 is SQIVND (reference sequence). CDR3 length: 14 amino acids. Trimming pared 6 bases from V and 0 bases from J, leaving 8 bases between. DNA of the CDR3: TGTGCCAGTAGGACTGTATCGAACACCGGGGAGCTGTTTTTT. The encoded protein is CASRTVSNTGELFF.

This chain uses TRBV4-3 with TRBJ2-3, with 9 nucleotides matching TRBD2. V lost 0 bases to trimming and J lost 2 bases; unmatched junction nucleotides: 3. The CDR3 has 16 amino acids. Germline CDR1 LGHNA, CDR2 YSLEER. CDR3 residues: CASSQDWTSDTDTQYF. The DNA of the CDR3 is TGCGCCAGCAGCCAAGATTGGACTAGCGACACAGATACGCAGTATTTT.

The rearrangement joins TRBV28 to TRBJ2-7; 10 nucleotides align to TRBD2. CDR1 and CDR2 from the germline V gene are MDHEN and SYDVKM. The ends lost 4 bases at V and 6 bases at J; junction bases unmatched: 9. The CDR3 contains 15 residues. DNA for the CDR3: TGTGCCAGCAGTTCTTCAGCGGGAGGGCTGGTCGAGCAGTACTTC. Protein sequence: CASSSSAGGLVEQYF.

This rearrangement joins TRBV21-1 to TRBJ2-7; TRBD1, as called in the table, went unchecked against the DNA. TRBV21-1 represents a pseudogene. The CDR3 has 16 amino acids. The CDR3 sequence is CASNKRDRRSSYEQYF. The CDR3 coding sequence is TGTGCCAGCAACAAGAGGGACAGACGAAGCTCCTACGAGCAGTACTTC.

The chain is built from TRBV7-9 and TRBJ2-3; 7 bases align to TRBD1. Unmatched junction bases numbered 0, after V lost 2 bases and J lost 1 base. The CDR3 totals 14 residues. Germline values: CDR1 SEHNR, CDR2 FQNEAQ (reference sequence). The DNA for the CDR3 is TGTGCCAGCAGCTTAACAGGGGGCACAGATACGCAGTATTTT. It encodes CASSLTGGTDTQYF.

This clone was seen a single time. The chain combines TRBV27 with TRBJ1-2; 9 positions match TRBD1. V lost 5 bases, J lost 8 bases, and 18 bases stayed unmatched. Germline values: CDR1 MNHEY, CDR2 SMNVEV (reference sequence). The CDR3 contains 17 residues. CDR3 DNA: TGTGCCAGCAGTCCCCTAGCCGGGACAGGGCCTTCGCGGGGCTACACCTTC. This codes for CASSPLAGTGPSRGYTF.

The rearrangement links TRBV14 to TRBJ1-2; D is perhaps TRBD1 (6 bases). Trimming stripped 6 bases from V and 4 bases from J, with 18 bases between. The CDR3 covers 15 residues. Germline assignment: CDR1 SGHDN and CDR2 FVKESK. The CDR3 reads CASSPIRTVSYGYTF. In nucleotides, the CDR3 is TGTGCCAGCAGTCCCATCCGGACAGTATCCTATGGCTACACCTTC.

The chain employs TRBV24-1 and TRBJ2-2, with 13 bases matching TRBD2. This CDR3 contains 21 residues. Germline lookup yields CDR1 KGHDR and CDR2 SFDVKD. The V segment lost 1 base and the J segment 4 bases; nucleotides outside the gene matches: 14. This CDR3 reads CATSDFRILAGGLWVTGELFF. The CDR3 DNA reads as TGTGCCACCAGTGATTTCCGAATACTAGCGGGAGGGCTATGGGTCACCGGGGAGCTGTTTTTT.

This clone appeared a few times. The chain employs TRBV5-8 and TRBJ1-4, with TRBD1 matching over 9 bases. The CDR3 covers 14 residues. Trimming at V came to 0 bases and at J to 8 bases, leaving 2 bases not matched to a gene. The germline gives CDR1 SGHTS, CDR2 YDEGEE. The CDR3 is CASSLDRGQEKLFF. CDR3 nucleotide sequence: TGTGCCAGCAGCTTGGACAGGGGGCAAGAAAAACTGTTTTTT.

The chain joins TRBV7-2 to TRBJ1-1; 7 bases match TRBD1. Trimming cost V 9 bases and J 1 base; bases outside gene matches: 5. This CDR3 is 13 amino acids long. CDR1 is SGHTA, CDR2 FQGNSA, per germline. The CDR3, as DNA: TGTGCCAGGAAGGACAGGCCGAACACTGAAGCTTTCTTT. This translates into CARKDRPNTEAFF.

V and J are TRBV4-1 and TRBJ2-7, with 7 bases matching TRBD2. After removal of 5 bases from V and 2 bases from J, the junction contained 6 bases not matched to a gene. Per the germline V gene, CDR1 is MGHRA and CDR2 is YSYEKL. This CDR3 is 14 amino acids long. This CDR3 reads CASSASGLTYEQYF. CDR3 in DNA: TGCGCCAGCAGCGCTAGCGGTTTGACCTACGAGCAGTACTTC.

This chain joins TRBV9 and TRBJ1-5; D is perhaps TRBD1 (6 bases). Trimming cost V 4 bases and J 8 bases, with 16 bases left between them. This CDR3 is 14 amino acids long. The V gene's germline CDR1 is SGDLS and CDR2 YYNGEE. This CDR3 reads CASSPRGGAEPQHF. CDR3 sequence (DNA): TGTGCCAGCAGCCCCCGAGGGGGGGCAGAGCCCCAGCATTTT. Filled out from reference TRBV9 and TRBJ1-5, the complete variable domain reads DSGVTQTPKHLITATGQRVTLRCSPRSGDLSVYWYQQSLDQGLQFLIQYYNGEERAKGNILERFSAQQFPDLHSELNLSSLELGDSALYFCASSPRGGAEPQHFGDGTRLSIL.

The chain is built from TRBV7-8 and TRBJ2-5; TRBD1 matches 9 bases. The V gene's germline CDR1 is SGHVS and CDR2 FQNEAQ. The CDR3 is made up of 14 amino acids. The junction had 2 bases not matched to a gene; V was cut back by 4 bases and J by 2 bases. DNA of the CDR3: TGTGCCAGCAGCTCGGACAGGGGTCAAGAGACCCAGTACTTC. Translated: CASSSDRGQETQYF.

V usage is TRBV9 and J usage is TRBJ2-1; possibly TRBD1 for D (5 bases). The CDR3 is 14 amino acids. V lost 4 bases and J 1 base, leaving 9 bases between the germline ends. Germline-derived CDR1 and CDR2 are SGDLS and YYNGEE. CDR3 residues: CASSPGHSYNEQFF. The CDR3 nucleotides are TGTGCCAGCAGCCCAGGACATTCCTACAATGAGCAGTTCTTC. The full variable domain, in which reference TRBV9 and TRBJ2-1 provide the parts outside the CDR3, is DSGVTQTPKHLITATGQRVTLRCSPRSGDLSVYWYQQSLDQGLQFLIQYYNGEERAKGNILERFSAQQFPDLHSELNLSSLELGDSALYFCASSPGHSYNEQFFGPGTRLTVL.

This clone was seen only a few times. The chain is built from TRBV5-1 and TRBJ1-1; TRBD1 matches 9 bases. Germline assignment: CDR1 SGHRS and CDR2 YFSETQ. V shed 0 bases and J 6 bases; nucleotides not matched to a gene: 6. This CDR3 spans 15 amino acids. CDR3 sequence reads: CASSLGGQGPSEAFF. The CDR3 DNA reads as TGCGCCAGCAGCTTGGGAGGACAGGGGCCCTCTGAAGCTTTCTTT.

The rearrangement joins TRBV29-1 to TRBJ1-2; 7 bases align to TRBD1. CDR1 is SQVTM and CDR2 is ANQGSEA in the germline V gene. Trimming at V came to 6 bases and at J to 8 bases, leaving 12 bases not matched to a gene. The CDR3 consists of 13 residues. Here the CDR3 reads CSVDLGGGEGYTF. As DNA, the CDR3 is TGCAGCGTAGACTTAGGGGGCGGAGAGGGCTACACCTTC.

The chain carries TRBV19 and TRBJ1-2; TRBD1 might be the D (6 bases). Germline V lookup: CDR1 LNHDA, CDR2 SQIVND (reference sequence). CDR3 length: 15 residues. The V end was cut by 1 base, the J end by 4 bases, with 13 bases between. In nucleotides, the CDR3 is TGTGCCAGTAGTATAGCCCACATGGGGGCCTATGGCTACACCTTC. Translation: CASSIAHMGAYGYTF.

The chain has TRBV4-1 and TRBJ2-1; D is perhaps TRBD2 (5 bases). The CDR3 loop spans 15 amino acids. The germline V and J ends were trimmed by 3 bases and 0 bases, with 9 bases remaining between them. Germline assignment: CDR1 MGHRA and CDR2 YSYEKL. CDR3 in DNA: TGCGCCAGCAGCCATGACGGGGTCTCCTACAATGAGCAGTTCTTC. Protein: CASSHDGVSYNEQFF.

The CDR3 reads CASSLTGNSPLHF. In DNA form, the CDR3 reads TGTGCCAGCAGCCTGACAGGGAATTCACCCCTCCACTTT. The V and J genes are TRBV9 and TRBJ1-6; 7 positions match TRBD1. Germline-derived CDR1 and CDR2 are SGDLS and YYNGEE. The junction had 2 bases not matched to a gene; V was cut back by 4 bases and J by 7 bases. The CDR3 runs to 13 residues.

V usage is TRBV3-1 (or the pseudogene TRBV3-2) and J usage is TRBJ2-2; 7 bases are a match to TRBD2. In germline, CDR1 is LGHDT, CDR2 YNNKEL (reference sequence). This CDR3 is built from 15 residues. With 2 bases clipped from V and 3 bases from J, the junction kept 3 bases outside the gene matches. The CDR3 sequence: CASSQRRGDTGELFF. The CDR3 nucleotides read TGTGCCAGCAGCCAACGACGGGGGGACACCGGGGAGCTGTTTTTT.

The rearrangement links TRBV6-5 to TRBJ1-5; TRBD1 might be the D (6 bases). Germline CDR1 reads MNHEY; CDR2 reads SVGAGI. The CDR3 runs to 16 residues. Trimming shortened V by 4 bases and J by 3 bases, and 16 bases separated the two germline ends. The CDR3 region is CASSSVTAGVNQPQHF. Written as DNA, the CDR3 is TGTGCCAGCAGTTCCGTGACGGCAGGGGTCAATCAGCCCCAGCATTTT.

The chain's CDR3 is CASSRSGAGGELFF. The CDR3 bases are TGTGCCAGCAGCCGTAGCGGGGCGGGCGGGGAGCTGTTTTTT. This chain uses TRBV13 with TRBJ2-2; 8 positions agree with TRBD2. This CDR3 comprises 14 residues. Per the germline V gene, CDR1 is PRHDT and CDR2 is FYEKMQ (reference sequence). Losses at the gene ends were 5 bases for V and 7 bases for J; bases not matched to a gene: 6. Using reference TRBV13 and TRBJ2-2 for the parts outside the CDR3, the full variable domain is AAGVIQSPRHLIKEKRETATLKCYPIPRHDTVYWYQQGPGQDPQFLISFYEKMQSDKGSIPDRFSAQQFSDYHSELNMSSLELGDSALYFCASSRSGAGGELFFGEGSRLTVL.